A single sample is the source of the 14 T cell receptor beta chains below, sequenced in a study of blood T cell repertoires in COVID-19. Only in-frame clones appear in the TCRdb table, and some are missing; sequencing was by immunoSEQ multiplex PCR. The sample lists about 250,000 clones; around 86% were seen once. The sequenced sample consisted of peripheral blood. The receptors stem from a woman in her sixties who had recovered from COVID-19.

The chain has TRBV7-9 and TRBJ2-5, with 9 bases fitting TRBD2. CDR3 length: 17 residues. V was clipped by 1 base and J by 2 bases; unmatched bases: 8. Germline V gives CDR1 SEHNR, CDR2 FQNEAQ (reference sequence). This CDR3 is CASSLVGGGAGQETQYF. CDR3 DNA: TGTGCCAGCAGCTTAGTCGGCGGGGGGGCGGGGCAAGAGACCCAGTACTTC. Full variable domain (rest looked up from reference TRBV7-9 and TRBJ2-5): DTGVSQNPRHKITKRGQNVTFRCDPISEHNRLYWYRQTLGQGPEFLTYFQNEAQLEKSRLLSDRFSAERPKGSFSTLEIQRTEQGDSAMYLCASSLVGGGAGQETQYFGPGTRLLVL.

V gene TRBV10-3 combines with J gene TRBJ2-1; TRBD2 matches 9 bases. The CDR3 is made up of 15 amino acids. Germline CDR1 reads ENHRY; CDR2 reads SYGVKD. J lost 5 bases, V lost 4 bases, and 6 bases had no gene match. CDR3 protein: CAISAVAGANNEQFF. The CDR3 DNA reads as TGTGCCATCAGTGCCGTAGCGGGGGCCAACAATGAGCAGTTCTTC.

CDR3 bases: TGTGCCATCAGGGAGAATTACAGGGGTCTGAACACCGGGGAGCTGTTTTTT. This gives the protein CAIRENYRGLNTGELFF. The chain employs TRBV10-3 and TRBJ2-2; 7 bases line up with TRBD1. Losses at the gene ends were 6 bases for V and 1 base for J; bases not matched to a gene: 11. This CDR3 has 17 amino acids. Germline CDR1 reads ENHRY; CDR2 reads SYGVKD.

The rearrangement uses TRBV4-1 and TRBJ1-2; 11 bases are a match to TRBD1. The CDR3 extends over 16 amino acids. Per germline, CDR1 MGHRA and CDR2 YSYEKL. J gave up 5 bases and V 4 bases, and 9 bases lay outside the gene matches. The CDR3 region is CASSPGTGGSGYGYTF. In DNA form, the CDR3 reads TGCGCCAGCAGCCCTGGGACAGGGGGTTCTGGGTATGGCTACACCTTC.

The chain recombines TRBV28 with TRBJ1-5; 8 bases match TRBD1. J was trimmed by 5 bases and V by 8 bases; bases with no gene match: 5. This CDR3 region has 13 residues. Germline-derived CDR1 and CDR2 are MDHEN and SYDVKM. The CDR3 DNA is TGTGCCAGCCGACAGGGGCGGGATCAGCCCCAGCATTTT. Translated, it gives CASRQGRDQPQHF.

This chain connects TRBV12-3 or TRBV12-4 to TRBJ1-2; D possibly corresponds to TRBD1 (5 bases). CDR3 length: 12 amino acids. V gave up 6 bases and J gave up 8 bases, with 13 bases separating them. The CDR3 region has the DNA TGTGCCAGCAGCACGACAGCTGGGGGCTACACCTTC. It translates to CASSTTAGGYTF.

The chain has TRBV2 and TRBJ2-2, with 9 nucleotides matching TRBD1. The CDR3 has 14 residues. The germline gives CDR1 SNHLY, CDR2 FYNNEI. Germline trimming cut 6 bases from V and 7 bases from J; bases unmatched to any gene: 6. The CDR3 DNA sequence: TGTGCCAGCAGCGTACAGGGGGCGGGCGGGGAGCTGTTTTTT. It is translated as CASSVQGAGGELFF.

V and J are TRBV5-1 and TRBJ2-7, with 13 bases that match TRBD2. Losses at the gene ends were 0 bases for V and 0 bases for J; bases not matched to a gene: 6. Germline CDR1 is SGHRS and CDR2 is YFSETQ. This CDR3 comprises 18 residues. The CDR3 sequence: CASSLGLAGGFYSYEQYF. CDR3 nucleotides: TGCGCCAGCAGCTTGGGACTAGCGGGGGGCTTTTACTCCTACGAGCAGTACTTC.

V and J are TRBV7-8 and TRBJ2-7, with D perhaps matching TRBD2 (6 bases). Germline V CDR1 and CDR2: SGHVS, FQNEAQ. The CDR3 is 14 residues long. V lost 6 bases and J lost 4, with 16 bases in between. The CDR3 loop is CASSPLGRLYEQYF. CDR3 nucleotides: TGTGCCAGCAGTCCCTTAGGGAGGTTATACGAGCAGTACTTC.

This chain uses TRBV11-3 with TRBJ2-3; perhaps TRBD2 as D (7 bases). V lost 0 bases, J lost 4 bases, and 17 bases lay in between. The germline V gene encodes CDR1 SGHNT and CDR2 YENEEA. The CDR3 totals 17 residues. CDR3 bases: TGTGCCAGCAGCTTAGATGGACGGGGGGCTGGTGCAGATACGCAGTATTTT. This gives the protein CASSLDGRGAGADTQYF.

This clone was detected only once. This rearrangement joins TRBV7-9 to TRBJ1-1; tentatively, D is TRBD1 (5 bases). V lost 1 base, J lost 1 base, and 16 bases lay in between. Germline lookup yields CDR1 SEHNR and CDR2 FQNEAQ (reference sequence). The CDR3 loop spans 17 amino acids. In DNA, the CDR3 is TGTGCCAGCAGCTTAGGCTGGGGCGAATACGAGAACACTGAAGCTTTCTTT. It translates to CASSLGWGEYENTEAFF.

This clone was detected a few times. V and J are TRBV9 and TRBJ2-3; tentatively, D is TRBD1 (5 bases). The V end lost 0 bases, the J end lost 3 bases, and 14 bases lay between the germline ends. This CDR3 is 16 amino acids long. In germline, CDR1 is SGDLS, CDR2 YYNGEE. This CDR3 reads CASSVEGATRTDTQYF. As DNA, the CDR3 is TGTGCCAGCAGCGTAGAAGGGGCCACTCGGACAGATACGCAGTATTTT.

The chain has TRBV7-3 and TRBJ2-6; weak D call: TRBD1 (5 bases). Per the germline V gene, CDR1 is SGHTA and CDR2 is FQGTGA. The V end lost 1 base, the J end lost 2 bases, and 12 bases lay between the germline ends. This CDR3 comprises 17 residues. CDR3 bases: TGTGCCAGCAGCTTAAATCAGGGCTTGACTGGGGCCAACGTCCTGACTTTC. Translating gives CASSLNQGLTGANVLTF. Variable domain in full (rest from reference TRBV7-3 and TRBJ2-6): GAGVSQTPSNKVTEKGKYVELRCDPISGHTALYWYRQSLGQGPEFLIYFQGTGAADDSGLPNDRFFAVRPEGSVSTLKIQRTERGDSAVYLCASSLNQGLTGANVLTFGAGSRLTVL.

This chain links TRBV3-1 (or the pseudogene TRBV3-2) with TRBJ2-2; maybe TRBD2 (6 bases). The V gene lost 1 base and the J gene lost 0 bases, with 12 bases spanning the gap. The germline V gene has CDR1 LGHDT and CDR2 YNNKEL (reference sequence). The CDR3 runs 17 residues. In DNA, the CDR3 is TGTGCCAGCAGCCAAGGCGGGGCTGCCGCGAACACCGGGGAGCTGTTTTTT. It encodes CASSQGGAAANTGELFF.